The T cell receptor beta chain described here comes from a study of T cells in Graves' hyperthyroidism and ophthalmopathy. Graves' hyperthyroidism qualified as stable when ophthalmopathy did not progress within 18 months. This clonotype was counted many times. The CDR3 has 15 residues. V lost 4 bases, J lost 5 bases, and 17 bases lay in between. CDR1 KGHSH and CDR2 LQKENI come from the germline V gene. Template material for amplifying TCR beta CDR3 regions consisted of RNA transcripts. First-round RT-PCR of the TCR CDR3 relied on the HTBI primer set. From the multiplex PCR reads, TCRdb called clonotypes with MiXCR, one entry per CDR3 protein. This table holds some 350,000 distinct CDR3 sequences, over 15% found once.

Sequenced input: blood. The gene calls are TRBV18 and TRBJ2-5, with TRBD2 as a possible D gene (5 bases). This TCR was sampled from a woman younger than 35 with Graves' hyperthyroidism. The chain's CDR3 is CASSLTPRDVETQYF. The CDR3 DNA is TGTGCCAGCTCACTGACGCCTCGGGATGTGGAGACCCAGTACTTC.